The 11 T cell receptor beta chains listed next were all sequenced from one sample in a study of T cells after yellow fever vaccination (dated by TCRdb to the late 2010s). The library was obtained by 5' RACE. Instrument on record: Illumina HiSeq 2500. The raw public data were reprocessed by TCRdb itself: fastp quality trimming at Q25, MiXCR clonotype calling, in-frame beta chains only. Rows are unified per CDR3 protein, each entry keeping the most common DNA and genes. The sample includes more than 65,000 distinct CDR3 sequences, with 5% to 6.5% observed a single time. The biggest ten clones account for roughly 2% of the sample. Sample treatment or condition, as interpreted from the label and publication: live attenuated yellow fever vaccine strain. The material sequenced was CD4+ T cells sorted from PBMCs, taken less than 16 days after the first yellow fever vaccination. These receptor sequences come from a man younger than 35 who received the YFV17D yellow fever vaccine.

There are a few counts of this clonotype. V and J are TRBV7-9 and TRBJ1-1; no firm D call. Germline-derived CDR1 and CDR2 are SEHNR and FQNEAQ (reference sequence). Between the trimmed V and J ends, which lost 0 bases and 5 bases, there was a span of 13 bases. CDR3 length equals 15 residues. This chain's CDR3 is CASSLADSYLTEAFF. CDR3 DNA: TGTGCCAGCAGCTTAGCGGACTCCTACCTTACTGAAGCTTTCTTT.

This clonotype has ten or more counts. The chain joins TRBV5-1 to TRBJ2-7; TRBD1 matches at 7 bases. V was pared by 5 bases and J by 7 bases, with 9 bases of the junction left unmatched. Looked up from germline, CDR1 is SGHRS and CDR2 is YFSETQ. The CDR3 length is 13 residues. The CDR3 region is CASSRTGDREQYV. DNA for the CDR3: TGCGCCAGCAGTCGTACAGGGGATCGGGAGCAGTACGTC.

The table lists this clonotype with many counts. This chain uses TRBV12-3 or TRBV12-4 with TRBJ1-5; no reliable D call. V shed 2 bases and J shed 0 bases, with 11 bases lying between them. The CDR3 spans 16 residues. Here the CDR3 reads CASSLLRHYSNQPQHF. The CDR3 coding sequence is TGTGCCAGCAGTTTACTCCGGCATTATAGCAATCAGCCCCAGCATTTT.

This clonotype was counted ten times or more. The V gene is TRBV3-1, the J gene TRBJ2-2; TRBD2 matches 9 bases. Germline V gene lookup returns CDR1 LGHDT and CDR2 YNNKEL (reference sequence). After removal of 4 bases from V and 6 bases from J, the junction contained 6 bases not matched to a gene. The CDR3 spans 15 residues. The CDR3 region is CASSPGVAGAGELFF. The CDR3 nucleotides are TGTGCCAGCAGCCCGGGAGTAGCGGGGGCCGGGGAGCTGTTTTTT.

This clonotype appeared many times. The chain combines TRBV5-1 with TRBJ2-1; maybe TRBD2 (5 bases). The V gene's germline CDR1 is SGHRS and CDR2 YFSETQ. The ends were cut back, 4 bases at V and 5 bases at J, with 16 bases in the middle. This CDR3 has 15 amino acids. CDR3 nucleotide sequence: TGCGCCAGCAGCCAGACCGGAGGTTGGCACAATGAGCAGTTCTTC. Protein product: CASSQTGGWHNEQFF.

J is TRBJ1-3 and V is TRBV9; D unresolved. This CDR3 comprises 14 residues. V was clipped by 3 bases and J by 0 bases, with 7 bases between them. Germline CDR1 SGDLS, CDR2 YYNGEE. The CDR3 DNA reads as TGTGCCAGCAGCGGTCCTTACTCTGGAAACACCATATATTTT. Translating gives CASSGPYSGNTIYF.

In this sample, this clonotype turned up many times. The genes are TRBV28 and TRBJ1-2; no clear D. The V gene's germline CDR1 is MDHEN and CDR2 SYDVKM. This CDR3 region has 12 residues. The V end was cut by 3 bases, the J end by 5 bases, with 7 bases between. This CDR3 reads CASSLRGYGYTF. In DNA form, the CDR3 reads TGTGCCAGCAGTTTGCGGGGTTATGGCTACACCTTC.

About this clonotype: Possible read error: a much larger clone is one base away. The V gene is TRBV5-5, the J gene TRBJ1-5; tentatively, D is TRBD1 (5 bases). Germline V gene sequence: CDR1 SGHKS, CDR2 YYEKEE (reference sequence). The CDR3 consists of 15 residues. The V and J ends lost 4 bases and 3 bases respectively, with 14 bases between them. CDR3 amino acids: CASSRGLPNNQPQHF. CDR3 nucleotide sequence: TGTGCCAGCAGCCGGGGACTTCCGAACAATCAGCCCCAGCATTTT.

Ten or more counts support this clonotype. The V call is TRBV24-1, the J call TRBJ1-2; the match to TRBD1 covers 7 bases. CDR3 size: 16 residues. Trimming removed 3 bases from V and 0 bases from J; junction bases left unmatched: 6. In germline, CDR1 is KGHDR, CDR2 SFDVKD. The CDR3 here is CATSDPGQHSNYGYTF. CDR3 coding DNA: TGTGCCACCAGTGATCCGGGACAGCACTCTAACTATGGCTACACCTTC.

This clonotype was counted between two and nine times. V usage is TRBV4-1 and J usage is TRBJ2-7; possible D gene TRBD1, 6 bases. Deletions cut 4 bases from V and 3 bases from J, with 10 bases between. Germline lookup yields CDR1 MGHRA and CDR2 YSYEKL. The CDR3 sequence is 13 residues long. Here the CDR3 reads CASSLRDIYEQYV. CDR3 DNA: TGCGCCAGCAGCCTTAGGGACATCTACGAGCAGTACGTC.

This clonotype was seen ten or more times. The chain employs TRBV20-1 and TRBJ1-6; no firm D call. Per germline, CDR1 DFQATT and CDR2 SNEGSKA (reference sequence). The CDR3 length is 12 residues. The V gene lost 7 bases and the J gene lost 7 bases, with 11 bases spanning the gap. The CDR3 sequence is CSVVGGNSPLHF. The DNA of the CDR3 is TGCAGTGTGGTGGGAGGAAATTCACCCCTCCACTTT.